This TCR beta chain was found in a study of blood T cells in healthy people across ages. This clonotype was observed a few times. Its antigen is currently unknown. Germline assignment: CDR1 SGHTA and CDR2 FQGNSA. Unmatched junction bases numbered 15, after V lost 5 bases and J lost 0 bases. This CDR3 is 19 amino acids long. A J-beta primer mix and a sample-barcoded 5' primer were used in a second PCR of roughly 6 to 12 cycles. A template-switch adaptor containing 12 random nucleotides labeled each cDNA molecule. The yield of each sample was at least 2.5 million CDR3-containing paired-end reads. Each CDR3 protein gets one entry after TCRdb re-called the 5' RACE reads with MiXCR. The sample includes 540,000 or so distinct CDR3 sequences, roughly 29% of them seen just once. General study results and limits: Investigators treated diversity estimates from one million T cells as underestimates. Nothing was known about donor CMV status, and this possibly confounded expanded clonotype changes.

The chain employs TRBV7-2 and TRBJ2-1; 8 nucleotides match TRBD2. Sequences were obtained from blood. This TCR derives from a woman between 65 and 79 years old in good health. In nucleotides, the CDR3 is TGTGCCAGCAGCCCACGTGGACTAGCAGGCTCAAGCTCCTACAATGAGCAGTTCTTC. It is translated as CASSPRGLAGSSSYNEQFF.